This T cell receptor beta chain was profiled in a study of regulatory T cells in long-lasting Graves disease. Whole-study findings and limits: Persistent cases of Graves' showed reduced TCR diversity relative to newly diagnosed patients.

Time point in this sample: newly diagnosed GD, antithyroid drugs for less than 3 months. Generation of the TCR library employed RNA extracted from PBMCs. This clonotype was recorded many times. The antigen is not known. Because the CDR3's place on the DNA is in doubt, the DNA is left out and the CDR3 is given as listed by TCRdb. Construction of TCR beta libraries relied on iRepertoire HTBI primers and on Arm-PCR targeting CDR3 regions. MiXCR, applied by TCRdb to the multiplex PCR reads, yields one record per CDR3 protein. Of 450,000 to 600,000 distinct CDR3 sequences in the sample, roughly 17% were seen once. The CDR3 adds up to 16 amino acids, both ends counted. CDR1 MDHEN and CDR2 SYDVKM come from the germline V gene. The data also belong to a second study, concerning T cells in Graves' hyperthyroidism and ophthalmopathy. That source notes: The patients, who ranged from 18 to 65 in age, presented with newly diagnosed hyperthyroidism lasting under 2 months. A first-round RT-PCR of the TCR CDR3 used the HTBI primer set.

This receptor was identified in a man aged 40-50 years with Graves disease. The sample in question was peripheral blood mononuclear cells (PBMCs), obtained at new diagnosis, from a patient treated with antithyroid drugs. This chain connects TRBV28 to TRBJ2-5; the tabulated D call, TRBD2, remains unverified against the DNA. CDR3 amino acids: CASSTSGTSFLETQYF.